A single sample is the source of the 21 T cell receptor beta chains below, sequenced in a study of T cell responses to AZD1222 COVID-19 vaccine. TCRdb's table, derived via immunoSEQ multiplex PCR, lists solely in-frame clones and lacks some. The data show 150,000 to 200,000 clones, 93% seen once. The material sequenced was peripheral blood, taken on day 0 of AZD1222 vaccination. These receptors all stem from an adult in good health.

The chain couples TRBV24-1 to TRBJ2-2; 11 bases agree with TRBD2. The CDR3 runs to 16 residues. Losses at the gene ends were 4 bases for V and 7 bases for J; bases not matched to a gene: 7. CDR1 and CDR2 (germline): KGHDR, SFDVKD. The CDR3 spells CATSDHSGGAGGELFF. CDR3 nucleotides: TGTGCCACCAGTGACCATAGCGGGGGGGCCGGCGGGGAGCTGTTTTTT.

The chain carries TRBV6-6 and TRBJ2-7; D is perhaps TRBD1 or TRBD2 (5 bases each). V was pared by 0 bases and J by 2 bases, with 14 bases between. Germline V gene lookup returns CDR1 MNHNY and CDR2 SVGAGI (reference sequence). This CDR3 spans 16 amino acids. CDR3 sequence (DNA): TGTGCCAGCAGTTACTCGGGGCCCCTGGGGGCCTACGAGCAGTACTTC. Protein sequence: CASSYSGPLGAYEQYF.

This chain connects TRBV3-1 (or the pseudogene TRBV3-2) to TRBJ1-2; the D gene is possibly TRBD1 (6 bases). Germline V CDR1 and CDR2: LGHDT, YNNKEL (reference sequence). CDR3 length: 14 residues. Trimming left V 3 bases short and J 4 bases short, with 12 bases between. The CDR3 region has the DNA TGTGCCAGCAGCCAGGGGGCCGAGGGCTATGGCTACACCTTC. This sequence encodes CASSQGAEGYGYTF.

The chain has TRBV9 and TRBJ1-4, with D unclear. Trimming left V 0 bases short and J 4 bases short, with 10 bases between. CDR3 length equals 15 residues. Germline V CDR1 and CDR2: SGDLS, YYNGEE. Here the CDR3 reads CASSVASDFNEKLFF. CDR3 sequence (DNA): TGTGCCAGCAGCGTAGCGAGCGATTTTAATGAAAAACTGTTTTTT.

The genes are TRBV7-9 and TRBJ2-1, with 9 positions matching TRBD2. This CDR3 is 15 amino acids long. The J segment lost 9 bases and the V segment lost 5 bases, leaving 11 bases of the junction unmatched. Germline loops: CDR1 SEHNR, CDR2 FQNEAQ (reference sequence). The CDR3 DNA sequence: TGTGCCAGCAGCCTGACCGGGACTAGCTGGGGTGAGCAGTTCTTC. It is translated as CASSLTGTSWGEQFF.

This clone was observed a few times. The rearrangement joins TRBV11-2 to TRBJ2-7; D possibly matches TRBD1 or TRBD2 (6 bases each). With 2 bases removed from V and 0 bases from J, the gap between germline ends came to 11 bases. The CDR3 length is 15 residues. CDR1 is SGHAT and CDR2 is FQNNGV in the germline V gene. DNA of the CDR3: TGTGCCAGCAGCTTATACTCGGGGGCCTCCTACGAGCAGTACTTC. This encodes CASSLYSGASYEQYF.

The V and J genes are TRBV7-9 and TRBJ1-5; perhaps TRBD1 as D (6 bases). Germline V lookup: CDR1 SEHNR, CDR2 FQNEAQ (reference sequence). The CDR3 contains 14 residues. V lost 6 bases, J lost 5 bases, and 14 bases lay in between. In nucleotides, the CDR3 is TGTGCCAGCAGTGGGGGCGGGACCCATCAGCCCCAGCATTTT. Its translation is CASSGGGTHQPQHF.

V and J are TRBV5-4 and TRBJ2-1, with D possibly being TRBD2 (6 bases). Trimming removed 4 bases at V and 0 bases at J, with 14 bases between. CDR3 size: 16 residues. The germline V gene has CDR1 SGHNT and CDR2 YYREEE (reference sequence). In DNA, the CDR3 is TGTGCCAGCAGCGAGGGCCCCGGGAGCTCCTACAATGAGCAGTTCTTC. This codes for CASSEGPGSSYNEQFF.

V usage is TRBV2 and J usage is TRBJ1-1; maybe TRBD1 (6 bases). Looked up from germline, CDR1 is SNHLY and CDR2 is FYNNEI. This CDR3 contains 15 residues. V was clipped by 6 bases and J by 0 bases, with 14 bases between them. The CDR3 region is CASSSAGVVNTEAFF. The CDR3, as DNA: TGTGCCAGCAGCTCCGCAGGGGTGGTGAACACTGAAGCTTTCTTT. The complete variable domain, with remaining parts taken from reference TRBV2 and TRBJ1-1, reads EPEVTQTPSHQVTQMGQEVILRCVPISNHLYFYWYRQILGQKVEFLVSFYNNEISEKSEIFDDQFSVERPDGSNFTLKIRSTKLEDSAMYFCASSSAGVVNTEAFFGQGTRLTVV.

V usage is TRBV28 and J usage is TRBJ2-7; maybe TRBD1 (6 bases). Trimming removed 7 bases at V and 4 bases at J, with 17 bases between. CDR3 length: 14 residues. Germline V gives CDR1 MDHEN, CDR2 SYDVKM. CDR3 nucleotide sequence: TGTGCCAGCATTGGGCCAGGGGCTCGTTACGAGCAGTACTTC. Protein: CASIGPGARYEQYF.

This rearrangement joins TRBV12-5 to TRBJ1-1; D possibly corresponds to TRBD1 (6 bases). The CDR3 is 17 residues long. The V gene's germline CDR1 is LGHNT and CDR2 FRNRAP. V shed 2 bases and J shed 3 bases, with 19 bases lying between them. As DNA, the CDR3 is TGTGCTAGTGGTTTGATACAGGGTAACCTCCTAGACACTGAAGCTTTCTTT. It translates to CASGLIQGNLLDTEAFF.

This clone was detected only a few times. The chain recombines TRBV4-2 with TRBJ2-7; 10 positions agree with TRBD1. The CDR3 runs 16 residues. CDR1 is LGHNA and CDR2 is YNFKEQ in the germline V gene. Losses at the gene ends were 0 bases for V and 3 bases for J; bases not matched to a gene: 5. CDR3 in amino acids: CASSQDQGQGYYEQYF. For the CDR3, the DNA is TGTGCCAGCAGCCAAGATCAGGGACAGGGGTACTACGAGCAGTACTTC.

This chain uses TRBV6-1 with TRBJ1-4, with D tentatively TRBD1 (6 bases). Germline loops: CDR1 MNHNS, CDR2 SASEGT. V was pared by 4 bases and J by 0 bases, with 12 bases between. This CDR3 is 16 amino acids long. The CDR3 protein is CASSGSGTTTNEKLFF. The CDR3 DNA follows: TGTGCCAGCAGTGGGTCAGGGACAACAACTAATGAAAAACTGTTTTTT.

The rearrangement joins TRBV7-8 to TRBJ2-7; tentatively, D is TRBD1 (6 bases). This CDR3 is built from 15 residues. Germline V lookup: CDR1 SGHVS, CDR2 FQNEAQ. V was clipped by 1 base and J by 1 base, with 11 bases between them. The CDR3 region is CASSLVTGQSYEQYF. The CDR3 DNA reads as TGTGCCAGCAGCTTAGTGACAGGACAGTCCTACGAGCAGTACTTC.

The chain recombines TRBV5-1 with TRBJ2-5, with D unclear. The ends were cut back, 4 bases at V and 5 bases at J, with 12 bases in the middle. The CDR3 extends over 13 amino acids. The V gene's germline CDR1 is SGHRS and CDR2 YFSETQ. The CDR3 sequence is CASSPRESETQYF. The DNA of the CDR3 is TGCGCCAGCAGCCCCCGAGAATCTGAGACCCAGTACTTC. The full variable domain, its missing parts supplied by reference TRBV5-1 and TRBJ2-5, is KAGVTQTPRYLIKTRGQQVTLSCSPISGHRSVSWYQQTPGQGLQFLFEYFSETQRNKGNFPGRFSGRQFSNSRSEMNVSTLELGDSALYLCASSPRESETQYFGPGTRLLVL.

J is TRBJ2-1 and V is TRBV5-1; D remains ambiguous. Deletions cut 1 base from V and 8 bases from J, with 10 bases between. In germline, CDR1 is SGHRS, CDR2 YFSETQ. The CDR3 spans 13 residues. The DNA for the CDR3 is TGCGCCAGCAGCTTGTGGTCGGTCGATGAGCAGTTCTTC. The encoded protein is CASSLWSVDEQFF.

The chain uses TRBV6-2 or TRBV6-3 and TRBJ2-2; 12 positions agree with TRBD2. With V trimmed by 5 bases and J by 0 bases, 10 bases remained unmatched. The length of the CDR3 is 19 residues. Germline V gives CDR1 MNHEY, CDR2 SVGEGT. CDR3: CASSGLAGRIGSNTGELFF. Here the CDR3 DNA reads TGTGCCAGCAGTGGACTAGCGGGGCGTATTGGTTCGAACACCGGGGAGCTGTTTTTT.

V gene TRBV2 combines with J gene TRBJ2-1; 11 positions agree with TRBD2. The CDR3 contains 14 residues. Germline V gene data show CDR1 as SNHLY and CDR2 as FYNNEI. The trim removed 6 bases at V and 8 bases at J, leaving 6 bases unmatched. The CDR3 loop reads CASRVAGGSDEQFF. In DNA form, the CDR3 reads TGTGCCAGCAGGGTAGCGGGGGGGAGTGATGAGCAGTTCTTC. Combining the CDR3 with reference TRBV2 and TRBJ2-1 gives the whole variable domain EPEVTQTPSHQVTQMGQEVILRCVPISNHLYFYWYRQILGQKVEFLVSFYNNEISEKSEIFDDQFSVERPDGSNFTLKIRSTKLEDSAMYFCASRVAGGSDEQFFGPGTRLTVL.

This chain connects TRBV7-9 to TRBJ2-2; TRBD1 matches at 8 bases. Germline V gene data show CDR1 as SEHNR and CDR2 as FQNEAQ (reference sequence). The CDR3 loop spans 15 amino acids. Unmatched junction bases numbered 5, after V lost 5 bases and J lost 3 bases. As DNA, the CDR3 is TGTGCCAGCAGCCCAGGACAGGGCTACACCGGGGAGCTGTTTTTT. Amino acids: CASSPGQGYTGELFF.

This clone was recorded only once. This chain uses TRBV19 with TRBJ2-2; TRBD2 matches 8 bases. The germline gives CDR1 LNHDA, CDR2 SQIVND (reference sequence). CDR3 length equals 16 residues. J was trimmed by 6 bases and V by 1 base; bases with no gene match: 7. The CDR3 region has the DNA TGTGCCAGTAGTATAGGTGCGGGGGGCCCGGCCGGGGAGCTGTTTTTT. Encoded protein: CASSIGAGGPAGELFF.

This rearrangement joins TRBV6-5 to TRBJ1-6; no clear D gene. The CDR3 spans 15 residues. Trimming took 0 bases from V and 9 from J, leaving 12 bases between them. CDR1 is MNHEY and CDR2 is SVGAGI in the germline V gene. The CDR3 DNA follows: TGTGCCAGCAGTTACTCCGCCCTCCCTGCTTCACCCCTCCACTTT. Its protein product is CASSYSALPASPLHF.